This T cell receptor (beta chain) originates from a study of T cell changes during pregnancy in multiple sclerosis. Measured with immunoSEQ multiplex PCR; TCRdb has only the in-frame clones, and not every one. The sample contains around 100,000 clones, 90% of which appear only once. Trimming pared 0 bases from V and 1 base from J, leaving 11 bases between. The V gene's germline CDR1 is SGHDT and CDR2 YYEEEE. The CDR3 length is 16 residues. The TCR originated in a female donor in good health, enrolled as a control in a pregnancy study. This rearrangement joins TRBV5-6 to TRBJ1-5; tentative D call: TRBD1 (6 bases). Sample: peripheral blood, taken in the second trimester of pregnancy. The CDR3 loop is CASSLGGLGSNQPQHF. The CDR3 bases are TGTGCCAGCAGCTTGGGGGGGCTCGGAAGCAATCAGCCCCAGCATTTT.